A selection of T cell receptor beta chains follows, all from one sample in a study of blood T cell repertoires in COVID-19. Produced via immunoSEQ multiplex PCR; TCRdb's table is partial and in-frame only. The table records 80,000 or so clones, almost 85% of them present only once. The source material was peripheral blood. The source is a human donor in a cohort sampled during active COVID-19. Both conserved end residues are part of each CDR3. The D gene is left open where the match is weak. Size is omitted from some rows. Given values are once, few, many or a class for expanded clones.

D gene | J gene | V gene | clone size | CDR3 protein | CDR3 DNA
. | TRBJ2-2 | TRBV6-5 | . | CASRGQTNTGELFF | TGTGCCAGCAGGGGGCAGACGAACACCGGGGAGCTGTTTTTT
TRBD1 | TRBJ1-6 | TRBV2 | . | CASSELSGQGLYNSPLHF | TGTGCCAGCAGTGAACTTTCGGGACAGGGACTTTATAATTCACCCCTCCACTTT
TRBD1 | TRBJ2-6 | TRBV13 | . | CASSSGTGTGANVLTF | TGTGCCAGCAGCTCCGGGACAGGGACTGGGGCCAACGTCCTGACTTTC
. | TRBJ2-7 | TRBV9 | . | CASSPDPLGSSSTWSSYEQYF | TGTGCCAGCAGCCCTGACCCCCTTGGGAGCTCCTCCACCTGGAGCTCCTACGAGCAGTACTTC
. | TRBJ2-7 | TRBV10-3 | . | CAISAGYEQYF | TGTGCCATCAGTGCGGGGTACGAGCAGTACTTC
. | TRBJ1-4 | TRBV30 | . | CAWSLGHPNEKLFF | TGTGCCTGGAGTCTAGGACACCCTAATGAAAAACTGTTTTTT
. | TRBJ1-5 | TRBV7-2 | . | CASSPEWQPQHF | TGTGCCAGCAGCCCGGAGTGGCAGCCCCAGCATTTT
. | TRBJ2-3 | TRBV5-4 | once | CASSSAGKRGDTQYF | TGTGCCAGCAGCTCGGCCGGGAAGAGAGGAGATACGCAGTATTTT
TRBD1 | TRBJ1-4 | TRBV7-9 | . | CASSLRWTGSEEKLFF | TGTGCCAGCAGCTTACGTTGGACAGGGTCAGAGGAAAAACTGTTTTTT
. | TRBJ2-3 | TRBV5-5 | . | CASSDEGAGGTSSTDTQYF | TGTGCCAGCAGCGACGAGGGGGCGGGGGGTACCTCTAGCACAGATACGCAGTATTTT
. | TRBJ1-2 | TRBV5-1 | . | CASSLEQGTHGYTF | TGCGCCAGCAGCTTGGAACAGGGAACCCATGGCTACACCTTC
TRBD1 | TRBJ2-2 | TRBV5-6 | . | CASSLTGTGITGELFF | TGTGCCAGCAGCCTAACCGGGACAGGGATCACCGGGGAGCTGTTTTTT
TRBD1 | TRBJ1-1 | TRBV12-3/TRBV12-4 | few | CASRTGGRSEAFF | TGTGCCAGCAGGACAGGGGGTAGGTCTGAAGCTTTCTTT
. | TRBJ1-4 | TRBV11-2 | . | CASATTVNEKLFF | TGTGCCAGCGCGACCACAGTCAATGAAAAACTGTTTTTT
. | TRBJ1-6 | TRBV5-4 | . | CASSHQAGRRNSPLHF | TGTGCCAGCAGTCACCAGGCAGGTCGAAGAAATTCACCCCTCCACTTT
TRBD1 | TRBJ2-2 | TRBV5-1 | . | CASMEDRGLTGELFF | TGCGCCAGCATGGAGGACAGGGGGCTTACCGGGGAGCTGTTTTTT
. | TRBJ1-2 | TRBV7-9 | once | CASNRESGYTF | TGTGCCAGCAACAGGGAGTCTGGCTACACCTTC
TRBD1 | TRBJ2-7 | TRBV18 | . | CASSPPVGTGKFDEQYF | TGTGCCAGCTCACCACCTGTCGGGACAGGGAAATTCGACGAGCAGTACTTC
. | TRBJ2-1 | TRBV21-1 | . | CASFPGTSGGGYNEQFF | TGTGCCAGCTTTCCCGGGACTAGCGGGGGGGGGTACAATGAGCAGTTCTTC
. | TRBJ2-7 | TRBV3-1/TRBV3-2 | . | CASSQDVRGSYEQYF | TGTGCCAGCAGCCAAGATGTAAGGGGCTCCTACGAGCAGTACTTC
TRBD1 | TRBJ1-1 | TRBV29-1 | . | CSVEKGTQGAAEAFF | TGCAGCGTTGAGAAGGGCACCCAGGGGGCCGCTGAAGCTTTCTTT
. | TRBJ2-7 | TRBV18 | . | CASSPGPLYYEQYF | TGTGCCAGCTCACCTGGGCCTCTCTACTACGAGCAGTACTTC
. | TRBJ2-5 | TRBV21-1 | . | CASSNPRTSPHRAQYF | TGTGCCAGCAGCAATCCCAGGACTAGCCCCCATAGGGCCCAGTACTTC
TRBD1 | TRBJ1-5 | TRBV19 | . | CASRDRGGHQPQHF | TGTGCCAGTCGGGACAGGGGAGGACATCAGCCCCAGCATTTT
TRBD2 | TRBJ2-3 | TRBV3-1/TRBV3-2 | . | CASSQDWGGSTDTQYF | TGTGCCAGCAGCCAAGACTGGGGGGGAAGCACAGATACGCAGTATTTT
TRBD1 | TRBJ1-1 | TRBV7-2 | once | CASSLQGASEAFF | TGTGCCAGCAGCTTGCAGGGGGCCTCTGAAGCTTTCTTT
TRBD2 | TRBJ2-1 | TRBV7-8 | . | CASSPWGLVVRNEQFF | TGTGCCAGCAGTCCCTGGGGACTAGTAGTGAGAAATGAGCAGTTCTTC
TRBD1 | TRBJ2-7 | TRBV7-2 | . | CASSLGQGSSYEQYF | TGTGCCAGCAGCTTAGGACAGGGCAGCTCCTACGAGCAGTACTTC
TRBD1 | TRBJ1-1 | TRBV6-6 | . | CASSGQGQMNTEAFF | TGTGCCAGCAGTGGGCAGGGACAGATGAACACTGAAGCTTTCTTT
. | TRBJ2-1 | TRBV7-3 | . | CASSTRLSQGTDEQFF | TGTGCCAGCAGCACCCGCCTGTCTCAGGGGACCGATGAGCAGTTCTTC
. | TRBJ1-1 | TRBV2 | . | CATNQGFSLNTEAFF | TGTGCCACCAACCAGGGCTTTAGTCTCAACACTGAAGCTTTCTTT
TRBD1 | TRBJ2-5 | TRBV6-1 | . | CASSEIQGARETQYF | TGTGCCAGCAGTGAGATACAGGGGGCCCGAGAGACCCAGTACTTC
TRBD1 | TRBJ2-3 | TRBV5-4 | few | CASSPGTGTDTQYF | TGTGCCAGCAGCCCCGGGACAGGGACAGATACGCAGTATTTT
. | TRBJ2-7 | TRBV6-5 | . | CASSYSPLTPQSEQYF | TGTGCCAGCAGTTACTCGCCGTTAACTCCCCAATCCGAGCAGTACTTC
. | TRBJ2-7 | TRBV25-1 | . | CASSEVGGYSEQYF | TGTGCCAGCAGTGAGGTAGGAGGGTATAGCGAGCAGTACTTC
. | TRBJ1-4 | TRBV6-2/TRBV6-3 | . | CASSRPDSPRKLFF | TGTGCCAGCAGCCGACCCGACAGCCCACGAAAACTGTTTTTT
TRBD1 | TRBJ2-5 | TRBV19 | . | CASSKGQVGETQYF | TGTGCCAGTAGTAAGGGACAGGTAGGGGAGACCCAGTACTTC
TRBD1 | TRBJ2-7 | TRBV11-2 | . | CASSLETGAYEQYF | TGTGCCAGCAGCCTAGAGACAGGGGCCTACGAGCAGTACTTC
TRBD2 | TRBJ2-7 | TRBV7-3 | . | CASSLSSGGSGEQYF | TGTGCCAGCAGCTTATCTAGCGGGGGATCGGGCGAGCAGTACTTC
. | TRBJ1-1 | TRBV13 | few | CASSPYRERNTEAFF | TGTGCCAGCAGCCCCTACAGGGAGCGGAACACTGAAGCTTTCTTT
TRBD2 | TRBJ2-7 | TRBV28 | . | CASSSGGSSYEQYF | TGTGCCAGCAGTTCCGGGGGGTCCTCCTACGAGCAGTACTTC
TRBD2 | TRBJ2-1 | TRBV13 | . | CASSLDREGNEQFF | TGTGCCAGCAGCTTAGACCGGGAGGGCAATGAGCAGTTCTTC
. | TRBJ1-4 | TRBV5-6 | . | CASSGGIVPASAGEKLFF | TGTGCCAGCAGCGGGGGGATAGTGCCCGCCTCGGCAGGCGAAAAACTGTTTTTT
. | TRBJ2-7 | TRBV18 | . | CASSPPPAYEQYF | TGTGCCAGCTCACCGCCTCCGGCCTACGAGCAGTACTTC